This T cell receptor beta chain was captured by sequencing in a study of T cell repertoires in cytomegalovirus infection. The germline CDR1 and CDR2 sequences are MGHDK and SYGVNS. The CDR3 spans 16 residues. V gave up 7 bases and J gave up 7 bases; unmatched junction bases: 12. About this clonotype itself: Its antigen remains unknown.

Using its own MiXCR run on the reads, TCRdb lists one record per CDR3 protein. The sample lists approximately 260,000 distinct CDR3 sequences, roughly 21% occurring once. Sequences were derived from cultured PBMCs, sampled from culture after CMV antigen stimulation. The chain is built from TRBV25-1 and TRBJ2-1; 11 positions match TRBD2. This TCR was sampled from a human donor in good health (CMV status not recorded). Some clones in this sample may be carry-over from other donors' samples. The chain's CDR3 is CASNGPGIAGGNEQFF. Written as DNA, the CDR3 is TGTGCCAGCAATGGACCCGGAATAGCGGGAGGGAATGAGCAGTTCTTC.